This T cell receptor (beta chain) was found in a study of shared clonotypes between healthy human individuals (dated by TCRdb to 2019 to 2021). The study in broad terms: The cohort comprised a couple of women and a few men aged 18 to 49 years. For each donor, CD4 naive and CD4 memory were each run on three plates, CD8 naive on two plates, and CD8 memory on one plate. Blood TCR repertoires of roughly five healthy adults were deeply sequenced to estimate repertoire size and the extent of clonotype sharing between individuals. Different laboratories and diverse techniques were used to prepare libraries and sequence TCR repertoires, to increase sequencing depth and limit assay-specific biases. Per donor, leukapheresis produced somewhere between about 0.9 and 9.5 billion PBMCs.

Taken from cysteine to phenylalanine, the CDR3 has 15 residues. Just CDR3 DNA is preserved here, 45 bases in frame from base 1. Relative to germline, V is 2 bases shorter and J is 0 bases shorter, with 5 bases between their ends. CDR1 and CDR2, per the germline V gene, are MDHEN and SYDVKM. The donors were healthy, HIV-negative adults who had no recently reported acute infections or vaccinations. Every donor was a Caucasian adult living in Nashville, Tennessee, USA. CD4+ T cells were enriched by magnetic negative selection; naive cells were then positively selected on CD45RA, and the negative fraction formed the memory subset. After blood collection by leukapheresis, PBMCs were isolated using Ficoll-Histopaque density gradient centrifugation and then cryopreserved in the vapor phase of liquid nitrogen. Purity and quantity of every magnetically sorted T cell population were checked by analytical flow cytometry. From each sorted fraction, genomic DNA was isolated and quantified by UV absorbance on a Nanodrop 2000c.

In this sample, this clone turned up a few times. Its antigen remains undetermined. Base qualities are not recorded, but no much larger clone differs from it by a single base. What the work shows at the level of the full study, not this receptor alone: Rarefaction of sorted-subset datasets indicated incomplete sequencing despite the large sequencing depth. Naive subsets generally had larger estimated clonotype richness than memory subsets. Pairwise subsampling indicated that sequencing depth was expected to affect the degree of clonotype sharing among donors. Compared with non-shared clonotypes, clonotypes shared by all four sorted-subset donors had higher generation probabilities. The genetic and exposure-history diversity represented was limited by the small number of donors. Only blood was sampled, and tissue TCR repertoires likely differ from those in blood. Sharing across a handful of donors was observed for around 4.8% of naive CD4, over 3% of naive CD8, 2% to 2.5% of memory CD4, and around 0.44% of memory CD8 clonotypes.

Using the deep immunoSEQ assay, multiplex PCR amplified TCR CDR3 regions from genomic DNA. Extracted genomic DNA from each cell subset was spread evenly across all wells of several immunoSEQ 96-well plates, with each plate serving as a replicate. Each replicate PCR for sorted subsets received 200 ng genomic DNA, equal to roughly 29,000 T cell genomes. The purified libraries were quantified using a Qubit 3.0 fluorometer, sized with a Bioanalyzer 2100, and then quantified again using the KAPA Library Quantification kit. Every immunoSEQ 96-well plate was sequenced on a separate single-read 150-cycle Illumina NextSeq 550 flow cell. The paper's processing steps were these. Because only junctional sequences without quality scores were contained in the immunoSEQ output, filtering matching that applied to full-length reads could not be performed. To assign V/J genes and CDR3, sequences were annotated against IMGT germline references using PyIR, a Python wrapper for IgBLAST v1.9. Reads were filtered out if the reads had weak V/J assignments (E-value above 1e-6), no CDR3, stop codons, out-of-frame junctions, or ambiguous translated residues. V3J clonotypes were defined as sequences sharing the same inferred V gene, J gene, and CDR3 amino acid sequence. The percentage overlap between two repertoires was calculated by dividing the number of shared unique clonotypes by the size of the smaller repertoire. Three approaches were used to assess repertoire richness: RTK rarefaction, the Chao1 estimator, and Recon v2.1 estimates of unobserved clonotypes. Generation probabilities for all TCRbeta clonotypes obtained by the gDNA method from a few donors were computed using OLGA. TCRdb carries this immuneACCESS record with in-frame sequences only. Its versions omit some clonotypes, under half of them owing to an unresolved V gene in the studies checked, with the rest unexplained. V, J and clone size reflect that table, while D and trimming were determined from the DNA. The sample table shows 2.3 million or so clones, and 85% to 95% are seen once. 0.39% of the sample goes to the ten largest clones.

The rearrangement combines TRBV28 with TRBJ2-6; possibly the D gene is TRBD1, per 5 matching bases. The sequence was obtained from a man between 18 and 29 years old in good health. Some clones in this sample may be carry-over from other donors' samples. The sequenced sample consisted of naive CD4+ T cells from PBMCs. According to the study, the label for this sample's cell subset or site signals: CD45RA+ positively selected. The nucleotide sequence reads TGTGCCAGCAGTTTAGGGGCCTCTGGGGCCAACGTCCTGACTTTC. It translates to CASSLGASGANVLTF. The reference TRBV28 and TRBJ2-6 proteins fill in what lies around the CDR3, so the full variable domain reads DVKVTQSSRYLVKRTGEKVFLECVQDMDHENMFWYRQDPGLGLRLIYFSYDVKMKEKGDIPEGYSVSREKKERFSLILESASTNQTSMYLCASSLGASGANVLTFGAGSRLTVL.